The 19 T cell receptor beta chains listed next were all sequenced from one sample in a study of OX40 agonist ivuxolimab in advanced cancers. The repertoire was sequenced with immunoSEQ multiplex PCR; TCRdb's copy has only in-frame clones and lacks some. The sample contains approximately 74,000 clones, about 88% of which appear only once. The source was CD4+ or CD8+ T cells sorted from blood, collected in a trial of the OX40 agonist ivuxolimab. These receptors came from an adult with an advanced solid tumor such as melanoma, head and neck, liver or kidney cancer.

The CDR3 reads CASTQGWNEKLFF. CDR3 nucleotides: TGTGCCAGTACACAGGGTTGGAACGAAAAACTGTTTTTT. The chain recombines TRBV2 with TRBJ1-4; D is possibly TRBD1 (6 bases). Trimming left V 9 bases short and J 8 bases short, with 16 bases between. The germline CDR1 and CDR2 sequences are SNHLY and FYNNEI. The CDR3 has 13 amino acids.

The rearrangement joins TRBV14 to TRBJ1-1, with 8 bases identical to TRBD1. This CDR3 has 14 amino acids. J was trimmed by 5 bases and V by 4 bases; bases with no gene match: 6. In germline, CDR1 is SGHDN, CDR2 FVKESK. This chain's CDR3 is CASSRQGLGTEAFF. The CDR3, as DNA: TGTGCCAGCAGCCGACAGGGGCTAGGTACTGAAGCTTTCTTT. Full variable domain (rest looked up from reference TRBV14 and TRBJ1-1): EAGVTQFPSHSVIEKGQTVTLRCDPISGHDNLYWYRRVMGKEIKFLLHFVKESKQDESGMPNNRFLAERTGGTYSTLKVQPAELEDSGVYFCASSRQGLGTEAFFGQGTRLTVV.

The chain couples TRBV14 to TRBJ2-5; 9 bases map to TRBD1. The CDR3 has 12 residues. Germline CDR1 and CDR2: SGHDN and FVKESK. V was pared by 1 base and J by 13 bases, with 4 bases of the junction left unmatched. Here the CDR3 reads CASSQARDRAYF. CDR3 nucleotide sequence: TGTGCCAGCAGCCAAGCCCGGGACAGGGCGTACTTC.

The chain is built from TRBV5-1 and TRBJ2-5, with D hard to call. CDR1 and CDR2 from the germline V gene are SGHRS and YFSETQ. V gave up 3 bases and J gave up 7 bases, with 7 bases separating them. This CDR3 is 11 amino acids long. Here the CDR3 reads CASSSQRTQYF. DNA of the CDR3: TGCGCCAGCAGCTCCCAGAGGACCCAGTACTTC.

The V gene is TRBV27, the J gene TRBJ2-5; D gene uncertain. Matching the DNA end better, TRBJ2-7 makes the J call doubtful. This CDR3 has 10 amino acids. Germline values: CDR1 MNHEY, CDR2 SMNVEV (reference sequence). This CDR3 reads CASQLDEQYF. The DNA for the CDR3 is TGTGCCAGCCAGCTTGACGAGCAGTACTTC.

The CDR3 is CASRGLAGGETQYF. DNA of the CDR3: TGCGCCAGCAGGGGACTAGCGGGAGGCGAGACCCAGTACTTC. The chain carries TRBV5-1 and TRBJ2-5; 15 bases are shared with TRBD2. CDR3 size: 14 residues. CDR1 SGHRS and CDR2 YFSETQ come from the germline V gene. Germline trimming cut 5 bases from V and 5 bases from J; bases unmatched to any gene: 1. Full variable domain (rest looked up from reference TRBV5-1 and TRBJ2-5): KAGVTQTPRYLIKTRGQQVTLSCSPISGHRSVSWYQQTPGQGLQFLFEYFSETQRNKGNFPGRFSGRQFSNSRSEMNVSTLELGDSALYLCASRGLAGGETQYFGPGTRLLVL.

This clone was detected once. V is TRBV28 and J is TRBJ2-7, with 8 nucleotides matching TRBD1. Germline V gene lookup returns CDR1 MDHEN and CDR2 SYDVKM. The CDR3 is 16 residues long. J gave up 3 bases and V 2 bases, and 9 bases lay outside the gene matches. The CDR3 nucleotides are TGTGCCAGCAGTTTAGGTCCCGGGACAGGCATCTACGAGCAGTACTTC. Protein sequence: CASSLGPGTGIYEQYF.

The V gene is TRBV2, the J gene TRBJ2-1; 7 bases map to TRBD1. From germline, CDR1 is SNHLY and CDR2 FYNNEI. The CDR3 extends over 14 amino acids. V lost 9 bases, J lost 7 bases, and 12 bases stayed unmatched. CDR3 coding DNA: TGTGCCAGTCGGATAAACAGGGGAATGAATGAGCAGTTCTTC. Amino acids: CASRINRGMNEQFF.

V and J are TRBV9 and TRBJ2-3; perhaps TRBD1 as D (5 bases). The CDR3 has 15 amino acids. Trimming took 1 base from V and 0 from J, leaving 9 bases between them. CDR1 is SGDLS, CDR2 YYNGEE, per germline. CDR3 sequence reads: CASSVWAGSTDTQYF. The CDR3 nucleotides read TGTGCCAGCAGCGTATGGGCAGGGAGCACAGATACGCAGTATTTT.

V gene TRBV11-3 combines with J gene TRBJ2-3; D remains unclear. Germline CDR1 is SGHNT and CDR2 is YENEEA. This CDR3 region has 12 residues. Trimming took 4 bases from V and 2 from J, leaving 4 bases between them. The CDR3 DNA sequence: TGTGCCAGCAGCTCGAACACAGATACGCAGTATTTT. It yields the protein CASSSNTDTQYF.

This clone was counted a few times. This chain uses TRBV5-1 with TRBJ1-2; D is unresolved. The CDR3 length is 14 residues. The V end was cut by 0 bases, the J end by 2 bases, with 8 bases between. Germline assignment: CDR1 SGHRS and CDR2 YFSETQ. Here the CDR3 DNA reads TGCGCCAGCAGCTTGGAACAGCCAAACTATGGCTACACCTTC. It encodes CASSLEQPNYGYTF. Based on the CDR3 plus reference TRBV5-1 and TRBJ1-2, the full variable domain is KAGVTQTPRYLIKTRGQQVTLSCSPISGHRSVSWYQQTPGQGLQFLFEYFSETQRNKGNFPGRFSGRQFSNSRSEMNVSTLELGDSALYLCASSLEQPNYGYTFGSGTRLTVV.

The V gene is TRBV27, the J gene TRBJ2-2; TRBD2 matches 8 bases. The J segment lost 1 base and the V segment lost 4 bases, leaving 2 bases of the junction unmatched. Germline V gene sequence: CDR1 MNHEY, CDR2 SMNVEV (reference sequence). The CDR3 has 15 amino acids. CDR3 sequence: CASSSTSGNTGELFF. The CDR3 nucleotides read TGTGCCAGCAGTTCAACTAGCGGGAACACCGGGGAGCTGTTTTTT.

The gene calls are TRBV28 and TRBJ1-2; D is uncertain. The CDR3 covers 12 residues. CDR1 and CDR2 from the germline V gene are MDHEN and SYDVKM. The V and J ends lost 2 bases and 4 bases respectively, with 5 bases between them. The CDR3, as DNA: TGTGCCAGCAGTTTAGAATTCTATGGCTACACCTTC. This gives the protein CASSLEFYGYTF.

The chain employs TRBV12-5 and TRBJ1-1; 9 bases align to TRBD1. CDR3 length: 17 amino acids. Trimming at V came to 5 bases and at J to 7 bases, leaving 17 bases not matched to a gene. Per the germline V gene, CDR1 is LGHNT and CDR2 is FRNRAP. In nucleotides, the CDR3 is TGTGCTAGTGGTCCCCGGGGTTTGACAGGGGGAACGGATGAAGCTTTCTTT. Protein product: CASGPRGLTGGTDEAFF.

The chain couples TRBV10-1 to TRBJ1-1; tentatively, D is TRBD1 (5 bases). Trimming left V 4 bases short and J 6 bases short, with 12 bases between. Germline V gives CDR1 WNHNN, CDR2 SYGVQD (reference sequence). CDR3 length: 13 amino acids. The CDR3 is CASSVTGEAEAFF. The CDR3 region has the DNA TGCGCCAGCAGTGTAACGGGGGAGGCTGAAGCTTTCTTT.

The V call is TRBV19, the J call TRBJ2-7; 9 nucleotides agree with TRBD2. The V segment lost 6 bases and the J segment 4 bases; nucleotides outside the gene matches: 7. The CDR3 extends over 14 amino acids. CDR1 is LNHDA and CDR2 is SQIVND in the germline V gene (reference sequence). The CDR3 DNA is TGTGCCAGTAGGGGTAGCGGGAGTGGGTACGAGCAGTACTTC. Protein: CASRGSGSGYEQYF. The entire variable domain, with the rest obtained from reference TRBV19 and TRBJ2-7, is as follows: DGGITQSPKYLFRKEGQNVTLSCEQNLNHDAMYWYRQDPGQGLRLIYYSQIVNDFQKGDIAEGYSVSREKKESFPLTVTSAQKNPTAFYLCASRGSGSGYEQYFGPGTRLTVT.

The gene calls are TRBV7-2 and TRBJ2-7, with 10 bases identical to TRBD2. The CDR3 spans 17 residues. CDR1 and CDR2 from the germline V gene are SGHTA and FQGNSA. Germline trimming cut 1 base from V and 2 bases from J; bases unmatched to any gene: 8. For the CDR3, the DNA is TGTGCCAGCAGCTTAGTCTCCGGACTAGCGGACGCCTACGAGCAGTACTTC. Translating gives CASSLVSGLADAYEQYF.

This rearrangement joins TRBV6-5 to TRBJ2-1, with D maybe TRBD1 (5 bases). CDR3 length: 15 amino acids. Trimming cost V 2 bases and J 9 bases, with 17 bases left between them. The germline gives CDR1 MNHEY, CDR2 SVGAGI. The CDR3 region has the DNA TGTGCCAGCAGTTACGACTCGGAACGAAGGGGTGAGCAGTTCTTC. Protein sequence: CASSYDSERRGEQFF.

J is TRBJ2-2 and V is TRBV4-1; 15 positions agree with TRBD2. CDR3 length: 18 amino acids. The trim removed 5 bases at V and 5 bases at J, leaving 9 bases unmatched. Germline V lookup: CDR1 MGHRA, CDR2 YSYEKL. The DNA of the CDR3 is TGCGCCAGCAGCTTGTTCGGACTAGCGGGAGGGCCGACCGGGGAGCTGTTTTTT. Its translation is CASSLFGLAGGPTGELFF.